The 21 T cell receptor beta chains in this list originate from one sample, sequenced in a study of cytomegalovirus exposure and HLA in healthy donors. Amplification used 60 Vbeta primers and 13 Jbeta primers. Libraries were prepared by immunoSEQ multiplex PCR; TCRdb keeps only in-frame clonotypes and omits some of them. The sample carries 160,000 or so clones, over 70% recorded once. The sequenced sample was PBMCs. The origin of the receptors is a woman in her thirties or forties in good health and CMV-seropositive.

Comment on this clone: This sample also contains other DNA sequences that code for the same CDR3. The V and J genes are TRBV5-1 and TRBJ1-2; possible D gene TRBD1, 6 bases. The CDR3 sequence is 14 residues long. Germline CDR1 SGHRS, CDR2 YFSETQ. The V end was cut by 0 bases, the J end by 4 bases, with 10 bases between. The CDR3 nucleotides are TGCGCCAGCAGCTTGGATGGGGGCGCCTATGGCTACACCTTC. Translating gives CASSLDGGAYGYTF. Full variable domain (rest looked up from reference TRBV5-1 and TRBJ1-2): KAGVTQTPRYLIKTRGQQVTLSCSPISGHRSVSWYQQTPGQGLQFLFEYFSETQRNKGNFPGRFSGRQFSNSRSEMNVSTLELGDSALYLCASSLDGGAYGYTFGSGTRLTVV.

This clone has just a few counts. CDR3 protein: CASSERVVSGELFF. The CDR3 DNA sequence: TGTGCCAGCAGTGAACGGGTGGTTTCCGGGGAGCTGTTTTTT. The chain carries TRBV2 and TRBJ2-2; D is undetermined. This CDR3 contains 14 residues. From germline, CDR1 is SNHLY and CDR2 FYNNEI. Trimming removed 2 bases at V and 6 bases at J, with 10 bases between.

The chain combines TRBV5-6 with TRBJ2-3, with TRBD2 matching over 7 bases. Trimming removed 6 bases from V and 0 bases from J; junction bases left unmatched: 13. The CDR3 loop spans 17 amino acids. CDR1 and CDR2 (germline): SGHDT, YYEEEE. The CDR3 sequence is CASTLRSPGLSTDTQYF. The CDR3 DNA follows: TGTGCCAGCACCCTGAGGAGTCCGGGACTAAGCACAGATACGCAGTATTTT.

The chain joins TRBV29-1 to TRBJ1-2, with TRBD1 matching 8 bases. Per the germline V gene, CDR1 is SQVTM and CDR2 is ANQGSEA. V lost 0 bases, J lost 4 bases, and 4 bases stayed unmatched. The CDR3 has 14 residues. For the CDR3, the DNA is TGCAGCGTTGAAGATCCGACAGGGGCCTATGGCTACACCTTC. This translates into CSVEDPTGAYGYTF.

A single count supports this clone. This chain connects TRBV7-2 to TRBJ1-4, with 7 positions matching TRBD1. Trimming took 5 bases from V and 4 from J; bases not matched to a gene: 13. The germline gives CDR1 SGHTA, CDR2 FQGNSA. The length of the CDR3 is 17 residues. The CDR3 spells CASSRQWGDSRNEKLFF. In DNA form, the CDR3 reads TGTGCCAGCAGCCGTCAATGGGGGGACAGCCGTAATGAAAAACTGTTTTTT.

This chain joins TRBV7-8 and TRBJ1-4; D perhaps matches TRBD1 (6 bases). CDR3 length equals 15 residues. V lost 3 bases and J lost 0, with 8 bases in between. Germline assignment: CDR1 SGHVS and CDR2 FQNEAQ. CDR3 DNA: TGTGCCAGCAGCTTGGACAGACCAACTAATGAAAAACTGTTTTTT. Residues: CASSLDRPTNEKLFF.

The genes are TRBV25-1 and TRBJ2-1, with D perhaps matching TRBD1 (6 bases). The germline CDR1 and CDR2 sequences are MGHDK and SYGVNS. The V gene lost 6 bases and the J gene lost 4 bases, with 19 bases spanning the gap. CDR3 length equals 16 residues. The CDR3 coding sequence is TGTGCCAGCAGCCTATCATGGCAGGGGCGATACAATGAGCAGTTCTTC. Protein sequence: CASSLSWQGRYNEQFF.

The chain carries TRBV6-5 and TRBJ1-1; 7 positions agree with TRBD1. The CDR3 sequence is 12 residues long. Germline CDR1 is MNHEY and CDR2 is SVGAGI. V gave up 8 bases and J gave up 4 bases; unmatched junction bases: 4. This CDR3 is CASGYRGTEAFF. The DNA for the CDR3 is TGTGCCAGCGGCTACAGGGGCACTGAAGCTTTCTTT.

The chain has TRBV7-9 and TRBJ2-1, with a possible D match to TRBD2 (7 bases). This CDR3 region has 15 residues. V was trimmed by 5 bases and J by 8 bases, leaving 19 bases between them. The germline V gene has CDR1 SEHNR and CDR2 FQNEAQ (reference sequence). DNA of the CDR3: TGTGCCAGCAGCCAGGGGAGCGGGGATTGGGATGAGCAGTTCTTC. Translating it yields CASSQGSGDWDEQFF.

V and J are TRBV27 and TRBJ2-1; 8 bases match TRBD1. The V segment lost 8 bases and the J segment 5 bases; nucleotides outside the gene matches: 14. CDR1 and CDR2 (germline): MNHEY, SMNVEV (reference sequence). This CDR3 has 16 amino acids. CDR3 amino acids: CASVGLGQVWDNEQFF. The CDR3 nucleotides read TGTGCCAGCGTGGGCTTGGGACAGGTGTGGGACAATGAGCAGTTCTTC.

The chain joins TRBV6-6 to TRBJ2-5; D is uncertain. The germline V gene encodes CDR1 MNHNY and CDR2 SVGAGI (reference sequence). The V end lost 0 bases, the J end lost 4 bases, and 9 bases lay between the germline ends. This CDR3 has 14 residues. CDR3 sequence reads: CASSYSELRETQYF. CDR3 DNA sequence: TGTGCCAGCAGTTACTCGGAGTTGAGAGAGACCCAGTACTTC.

The chain carries TRBV4-1 and TRBJ2-6; D ambiguous. V lost 0 bases to trimming and J lost 4 bases, with 10 bases between them. Germline V gene data show CDR1 as MGHRA and CDR2 as YSYEKL. The CDR3 totals 16 residues. The CDR3 reads CASSQDPGFGANVLTF. CDR3 DNA sequence: TGCGCCAGCAGCCAAGATCCGGGTTTCGGGGCCAACGTCCTGACTTTC.

This clone appeared once. This rearrangement joins TRBV11-2 to TRBJ2-1, with 11 bases lining up with TRBD2. CDR1 is SGHAT, CDR2 FQNNGV, per germline. V dropped 5 bases and J dropped 10; count of bases not matched to a gene: 13. This CDR3 region has 16 residues. CDR3 nucleotide sequence: TGTGCCAGCAGCCCCACGGTTAGCGGGGGGGCACGGGAGCAGTTCTTC. It specifies CASSPTVSGGAREQFF.

This clone appeared once. V gene TRBV28 combines with J gene TRBJ1-4; D ambiguous. The ends were cut back, 6 bases at V and 2 bases at J, with 13 bases in the middle. CDR3 size: 15 residues. Germline lookup yields CDR1 MDHEN and CDR2 SYDVKM. The CDR3 sequence: CASSPKTRTNEKLFF. The CDR3, as DNA: TGTGCCAGCAGCCCAAAGACACGCACTAATGAAAAACTGTTTTTT.

The chain links TRBV19 to TRBJ1-1; D might be TRBD1 (6 bases). Germline CDR1 LNHDA, CDR2 SQIVND (reference sequence). V was pared by 7 bases and J by 0 bases, with 15 bases between. CDR3 length equals 15 residues. CDR3: CASTVRGPMNTEAFF. The CDR3 nucleotides are TGTGCCAGTACCGTCAGGGGACCCATGAACACTGAAGCTTTCTTT.

This clone was counted a single time. The CDR3 region has the DNA TGTGCCAGCTCACCAGCCTTACTTGGTCCCCAGGGCACTGAAGCTTTCTTT. Protein product: CASSPALLGPQGTEAFF. The chain joins TRBV18 to TRBJ1-1; maybe TRBD1 (5 bases). V was pared by 2 bases and J by 4 bases, with 20 bases between. CDR3 size: 17 residues. Germline V CDR1 and CDR2: KGHSH, LQKENI.

The chain uses TRBV30 and TRBJ1-2, with 7 bases lining up with TRBD1. CDR1 is GTSNPN and CDR2 is SVGIG in the germline V gene (reference sequence). This CDR3 has 14 residues. Germline trimming cut 0 bases from V and 7 bases from J; bases unmatched to any gene: 8. Here the CDR3 DNA reads TGTGCCTGGAGTGTAATGACAGGGCGGAGTGGCTACACCTTC. Its protein product is CAWSVMTGRSGYTF. Variable domain in full (rest from reference TRBV30 and TRBJ1-2): SQTIHQWPATLVQPVGSPLSLECTVEGTSNPNLYWYRQAAGRGLQLLFYSVGIGQISSEVPQNLSASRPQDRQFILSSKKLLLSDSGFYLCAWSVMTGRSGYTFGSGTRLTVV.

The CDR3: CASSIYLTGVNTGELFF. CDR3 nucleotides: TGTGCCAGTAGTATATACTTAACGGGGGTCAACACCGGGGAGCTGTTTTTT. This chain links TRBV19 with TRBJ2-2, with a possible D match to TRBD2 (6 bases). V lost 2 bases and J lost 2, with 15 bases in between. The CDR3 sequence is 17 residues long. Germline V gene sequence: CDR1 LNHDA, CDR2 SQIVND (reference sequence).

The chain combines TRBV30 with TRBJ1-1; 8 nucleotides agree with TRBD1. The germline V gene has CDR1 GTSNPN and CDR2 SVGIG (reference sequence). The CDR3 contains 16 residues. V dropped 2 bases and J dropped 5; count of bases not matched to a gene: 13. DNA for the CDR3: TGTGCCTGGAGTATTCGGACAGGGACGGGGAGTACTGAAGCTTTCTTT. Amino acids: CAWSIRTGTGSTEAFF.

V usage is TRBV7-6 and J usage is TRBJ2-5, with 8 nucleotides matching TRBD2. After removal of 5 bases from V and 2 bases from J, the junction contained 7 bases not matched to a gene. The CDR3 has 15 amino acids. The germline V gene encodes CDR1 SGHVS and CDR2 FNYEAQ. CDR3 loop: CASSITGTRQETQYF. CDR3 DNA sequence: TGTGCCAGCAGCATAACCGGGACTAGACAAGAGACCCAGTACTTC.

The rearrangement joins TRBV19 to TRBJ2-7; a weak D match, TRBD1 (6 bases). The CDR3 contains 13 residues. V dropped 3 bases and J dropped 3 bases, with 9 bases sitting between them. The V gene's germline CDR1 is LNHDA and CDR2 SQIVND (reference sequence). DNA for the CDR3: TGTGCCAGTAGTATCGGCAGGGGCTACGAGCAGTACTTC. Translated, it gives CASSIGRGYEQYF. Complete variable domain (other parts from reference TRBV19 and TRBJ2-7): DGGITQSPKYLFRKEGQNVTLSCEQNLNHDAMYWYRQDPGQGLRLIYYSQIVNDFQKGDIAEGYSVSREKKESFPLTVTSAQKNPTAFYLCASSIGRGYEQYFGPGTRLTVT.